These 26 T cell receptor beta chains share one sample of origin, sequenced in a study of blood T cell repertoires in COVID-19 (dated by TCRdb to 2019 to 2021). The protocol used for the library was the immunoSEQ multiplex PCR assay. TCRdb provides this immuneACCESS table in a form limited to in-frame rearrangements. Some clones are lacking; in checked studies, under half of them reflect an unresolved V gene, and why the rest are absent is not known. In this sample the table shows some 210,000 clones, around four fifths of which occur a single time. Around 9% of the sample is taken by the ten largest. The sample comprised PBMCs or T cells enriched from blood (not recorded which). The origin of the receptors is a middle-aged man who had recovered from COVID-19.

This clone was seen once. Written as DNA, the CDR3 is TGTGCCAGCAGCCCGACTCCCTGGGGCTACACCTTC. Translated, it gives CASSPTPWGYTF. The genes are TRBV11-1 and TRBJ1-2; D is undetermined. The CDR3 consists of 12 residues. Germline CDR1 is SGHAT and CDR2 is FQDESV (reference sequence). Trimming shortened V by 5 bases and J by 8 bases, and 12 bases separated the two germline ends.

The V call is TRBV10-1, the J call TRBJ1-1, with D unresolved. Germline CDR1 reads WNHNN; CDR2 reads SYGVQD (reference sequence). CDR3 size: 13 residues. Trimming stripped 6 bases from V and 3 bases from J, with 11 bases between. The CDR3 loop reads CASRQSLDTEAFF. CDR3 in DNA: TGCGCCAGCAGGCAAAGTTTAGACACTGAAGCTTTCTTT.

The rearrangement joins TRBV4-1 to TRBJ2-7, with 9 bases identical to TRBD1. The V and J ends lost 3 bases and 5 bases, in that order; junction bases with no gene match: 8. The length of the CDR3 is 15 residues. Germline V gives CDR1 MGHRA, CDR2 YSYEKL. The CDR3 coding sequence is TGCGCCAGCAGCCATGGACAGGGGCCCCTCCACGAGCAGTACTTC. This gives the protein CASSHGQGPLHEQYF.

The V call is TRBV7-9, the J call TRBJ1-2, with 12 bases matching TRBD1. This CDR3 is 16 amino acids long. CDR1 SEHNR and CDR2 FQNEAQ come from the germline V gene (reference sequence). Trimming took 4 bases from V and 4 from J; bases not matched to a gene: 7. The CDR3 protein is CASSSLGTGGGYGYTF. The CDR3 DNA reads TGTGCCAGCAGCTCCCTCGGGACAGGGGGCGGCTATGGCTACACCTTC.

This clone was seen only a few times. The chain has TRBV10-3 and TRBJ1-1, with a tentative D call TRBD1 (6 bases). Germline V gives CDR1 ENHRY, CDR2 SYGVKD. Between the trimmed V and J ends, which lost 10 bases and 9 bases, there was a span of 21 bases. This CDR3 region has 13 residues. The CDR3 bases are TGTGCCACCTACGAGGGGGACACTAACAAAGCTTTCTTT. Translating it yields CATYEGDTNKAFF.

V is TRBV3-1 (or the pseudogene TRBV3-2) and J is TRBJ2-7, with D perhaps matching TRBD2 (6 bases). The germline gives CDR1 LGHDT, CDR2 YNNKEL (reference sequence). Trimming left V 6 bases short and J 0 bases short, with 12 bases between. CDR3 size: 14 residues. The CDR3 nucleotides read TGTGCCAGCAGACGCCGGGACTCCTCCTACGAGCAGTACTTC. It yields the protein CASRRRDSSYEQYF.

V is TRBV2 and J is TRBJ2-1; D may be TRBD2 (5 bases). The CDR3 is 13 amino acids. V was pared by 6 bases and J by 2 bases, with 8 bases between. The germline V gene encodes CDR1 SNHLY and CDR2 FYNNEI. CDR3 sequence reads: CASSGLTYNEQFF. The CDR3, as DNA: TGTGCCAGCAGCGGACTGACCTACAATGAGCAGTTCTTC.

Written as DNA, the CDR3 is TGTGCCAGCTACGGCAGGGACACTGAAGCTTTCTTT. Its protein is CASYGRDTEAFF. The chain couples TRBV6-5 to TRBJ1-1; TRBD1 is a possible D gene (5 bases). The CDR3 has 12 residues. The V gene lost 8 bases and the J gene lost 3 bases, with 10 bases spanning the gap. CDR1 and CDR2 (germline): MNHEY, SVGAGI.

The V gene is TRBV5-6, the J gene TRBJ1-2; the D is unclear. CDR1 is SGHDT, CDR2 YYEEEE, per germline. The V gene lost 4 bases and the J gene lost 2 bases, with 6 bases spanning the gap. CDR3 size: 12 residues. CDR3 sequence reads: CASSLNNYGYTF. The CDR3 nucleotides are TGTGCCAGCAGCCTAAACAACTATGGCTACACCTTC.

The chain links TRBV25-1 to TRBJ1-1, with 10 nucleotides matching TRBD1. CDR3 length: 14 residues. Trimming cost V 2 bases and J 5 bases; bases outside gene matches: 2. CDR1 is MGHDK, CDR2 SYGVNS, per germline. Written as DNA, the CDR3 is TGTGCCAGCAGTGAAGGGACAGGGGCAACTGAAGCTTTCTTT. This sequence encodes CASSEGTGATEAFF.

This chain joins TRBV28 and TRBJ1-3, with D unclear. The CDR3 is 15 residues long. Germline CDR1 is MDHEN and CDR2 is SYDVKM. V gave up 3 bases and J gave up 8 bases, with 17 bases separating them. The CDR3 sequence is CASSLGGLKLDTIYF. CDR3 DNA sequence: TGTGCCAGCAGTTTGGGAGGGTTGAAATTGGACACCATATATTTT.

This sequence joins TRBV11-2 and TRBJ2-1; 10 bases agree with TRBD1. The V and J ends lost 1 base and 2 bases, in that order; junction bases with no gene match: 2. The CDR3 length is 16 residues. From germline, CDR1 is SGHAT and CDR2 FQNNGV. CDR3 in DNA: TGTGCCAGCAGCTTAGGGGGGACAGGGGCCTACAATGAGCAGTTCTTC. Translating it yields CASSLGGTGAYNEQFF.

A remark on this clone: The same CDR3 also results from other DNA sequences found in this sample. The chain links TRBV19 to TRBJ1-2, with D uncertain. CDR1 and CDR2 from the germline V gene are LNHDA and SQIVND (reference sequence). The CDR3 spans 13 residues. The V end was cut by 5 bases, the J end by 2 bases, with 9 bases between. In DNA form, the CDR3 reads TGTGCCAGTAGTCCGAGCCTGAACTATGGCTACACCTTC. It encodes CASSPSLNYGYTF.

This clone has a single count. This chain uses TRBV24-1 with TRBJ2-7; D ambiguous. This CDR3 is built from 15 residues. CDR1 is KGHDR, CDR2 SFDVKD, per germline. Trimming took 4 bases from V and 2 from J, leaving 14 bases between them. The CDR3 sequence: CATSDVPDSPYEQYF. The CDR3 bases are TGTGCCACCAGTGACGTACCAGATTCCCCCTACGAGCAGTACTTC.

The V and J genes are TRBV3-1 (or the pseudogene TRBV3-2) and TRBJ1-2, with D maybe TRBD1 (6 bases). The CDR3 runs to 16 residues. V was pared by 4 bases and J by 2 bases, with 17 bases between. CDR1 and CDR2 (germline): LGHDT, YNNKEL (reference sequence). This CDR3 reads CASSLDRGGLNYGYTF. In nucleotides, the CDR3 is TGTGCCAGCAGCCTTGACCGGGGGGGGCTCAACTATGGCTACACCTTC.

V is TRBV19 and J is TRBJ1-2, with 10 bases fitting TRBD1. The CDR3 has 17 amino acids. V gave up 5 bases and J gave up 6 bases; unmatched junction bases: 15. Germline V lookup: CDR1 LNHDA, CDR2 SQIVND (reference sequence). The CDR3 DNA reads as TGTGCCAGTAGTGCTTACCGGGACAGGGGCCGTCTGAATGGCTACACCTTC. Protein: CASSAYRDRGRLNGYTF.

This chain connects TRBV29-1 to TRBJ2-1, with 11 bases fitting TRBD2. This CDR3 is 14 amino acids long. Trimming at V came to 4 bases and at J to 8 bases, leaving 7 bases not matched to a gene. Germline values: CDR1 SQVTM, CDR2 ANQGSEA. This chain's CDR3 is CSVVSSGRLDEQFF. CDR3 DNA: TGCAGCGTTGTTTCTAGCGGGAGGTTGGATGAGCAGTTCTTC.

This clone has a single count. The chain has TRBV18 and TRBJ1-1, with 8 bases that match TRBD1. V lost 1 base, J lost 0 bases, and 10 bases stayed unmatched. CDR3 length equals 18 residues. From germline, CDR1 is KGHSH and CDR2 LQKENI. The CDR3 sequence is CASSPLVLPGGLNTEAFF. For the CDR3, the DNA is TGTGCCAGCTCACCACTCGTTTTGCCAGGGGGCTTGAACACTGAAGCTTTCTTT. Filled out from reference TRBV18 and TRBJ1-1, the complete variable domain reads NAGVMQNPRHLVRRRGQEARLRCSPMKGHSHVYWYRQLPEEGLKFMVYLQKENIIDESGMPKERFSAEFPKEGPSILRIQQVVRGDSAAYFCASSPLVLPGGLNTEAFFGQGTRLTVV.

This clone has just one count. The CDR3 loop reads CASSDIFYEQYF. In DNA form, the CDR3 reads TGTGCCAGCAGCGACATATTCTACGAGCAGTACTTC. The chain combines TRBV7-4 with TRBJ2-7; unclear D gene. CDR1 is SGHVT and CDR2 is SQSDAQ in the germline V gene. CDR3 length: 12 amino acids. The V and J ends lost 5 bases and 3 bases respectively, with 8 bases between them.

This sequence joins TRBV7-6 and TRBJ1-5; D is perhaps TRBD1 (5 bases). V was clipped by 5 bases and J by 2 bases, with 13 bases between them. The CDR3 sequence is 15 residues long. Germline loops: CDR1 SGHVS, CDR2 FNYEAQ. The CDR3 coding sequence is TGTGCCAGCAGCCCAAACACAGGTGGCAATCAGCCCCAGCATTTT. Encoded protein: CASSPNTGGNQPQHF.

The chain carries TRBV2 and TRBJ1-6, with TRBD1 as a possible D gene (5 bases). V was clipped by 8 bases and J by 12 bases, with 17 bases between them. Germline V gene lookup returns CDR1 SNHLY and CDR2 FYNNEI. The CDR3 is made up of 13 amino acids. The CDR3 spells CASQRQREEPLHF. DNA of the CDR3: TGTGCCAGCCAACGACAGCGAGAGGAACCCCTCCACTTT.

Regarding this clone: Its ends do not fully match the called genes, so a read error is possible. The chain employs TRBV2 and TRBJ2-7; TRBD1 matches at 9 bases. The CDR3 is 10 amino acids. CDR1 and CDR2 from the germline V gene are SNHLY and FYNNEI. The CDR3 coding sequence is TGTGCCGGGGGGAGGGACAGGGCGCAATTC. Translated: CAGGRDRAQF. The complete variable domain, with remaining parts taken from reference TRBV2 and TRBJ2-7, reads EPEVTQTPSHQVTQMGQEVILRCVPISNHLYFYWYRQILGQKVEFLVSFYNNEISEKSEIFDDQFSVERPDGSNFTLKIRSTKLEDSAMYFCAGGRDRAQFGPGTRLTVT.

The chain links TRBV6-5 to TRBJ1-2; D unresolved. Germline V gives CDR1 MNHEY, CDR2 SVGAGI. The CDR3 length is 13 residues. The V end was cut by 3 bases, the J end by 2 bases, with 7 bases between. In nucleotides, the CDR3 is TGTGCCAGCAGTTATCGTGCGAACTATGGCTACACCTTC. It translates to CASSYRANYGYTF.

This clone has more than one count but fewer than ten. The DNA of the CDR3 is TGTGCCACCGCAGGGGACAGGGCGGCCTACGAGCAGTACTTC. Translating gives CATAGDRAAYEQYF. The V call is TRBV24-1, the J call TRBJ2-7; 9 bases line up with TRBD1. Germline V gene sequence: CDR1 KGHDR, CDR2 SFDVKD. J lost 2 bases, V lost 9 bases, and 7 bases had no gene match. The CDR3 spans 14 residues.

The J gene is TRBJ1-3, the V gene TRBV5-1; 10 positions agree with TRBD1. The CDR3 is 16 amino acids. The trim removed 4 bases at V and 0 bases at J, leaving 4 bases unmatched. Germline V gene data show CDR1 as SGHRS and CDR2 as YFSETQ. CDR3 in DNA: TGCGCCAGCAGCCGGACAGGGGGTGACTCTGGAAACACCATATATTTT. Residues: CASSRTGGDSGNTIYF. Based on the CDR3 plus reference TRBV5-1 and TRBJ1-3, the full variable domain is KAGVTQTPRYLIKTRGQQVTLSCSPISGHRSVSWYQQTPGQGLQFLFEYFSETQRNKGNFPGRFSGRQFSNSRSEMNVSTLELGDSALYLCASSRTGGDSGNTIYFGEGSWLTVV.

The rearrangement links TRBV19 to TRBJ2-5; 12 nucleotides match TRBD1. V dropped 4 bases and J dropped 4; count of bases not matched to a gene: 4. CDR3 length: 15 residues. Per germline, CDR1 LNHDA and CDR2 SQIVND (reference sequence). The CDR3 nucleotides are TGTGCCAGTAGTACGGGACAGGGGGCACGAGAGACCCAGTACTTC. This encodes CASSTGQGARETQYF.